This T cell receptor beta chain was documented in a study of PD-L1 blockade in urothelial cancer. Study background: Blood underwent analysis 3 weeks (second dose) and 6 weeks after treatment began.

Libraries were prepared by immunoSEQ multiplex PCR; TCRdb keeps only in-frame clonotypes and omits some of them. The profile covers under 90,000 clones, with 90% to 95% appearing a single time and around 10% taken by the ten largest. Trimming removed 4 bases from V and 5 bases from J; junction bases left unmatched: 7. CDR1 is SGHTA and CDR2 is FQGTGA in the germline V gene. This CDR3 has 15 amino acids. The receptor was derived from a man aged 55-75 years with urothelial cancer. The chain carries TRBV7-3 and TRBJ2-3; 9 bases agree with TRBD2. Sequencing was performed on PBMCs, taken around atezolizumab (anti-PD-L1) treatment. CDR3 residues: CASSYSGGGGDTQYF. CDR3 nucleotide sequence: TGTGCCAGCAGCTATAGCGGGGGAGGTGGAGATACGCAGTATTTT.